Many counts were recorded for the clone carrying this TCR beta chain. Newly diagnosed hyperthyroidism patients aged 18 to 65 years had disease lasting under 2 months. This sample was included in a study of T cells in Graves' hyperthyroidism and ophthalmopathy. TCR beta CDR3 regions were amplified from RNA. Researchers ran a first-round RT-PCR on the TCR CDR3 using the HTBI primer set. From the multiplex PCR reads, TCRdb called clonotypes with MiXCR, one entry per CDR3 protein. The table has 300,000 to 400,000 distinct CDR3 sequences, about 14% seen once. The V end was cut by 6 bases, the J end by 4 bases, with 18 bases between. This CDR3 is built from 15 residues.

The V and J genes are TRBV12-3 or TRBV12-4 and TRBJ1-2, with D possibly TRBD1 on 5 matching bases. The sequenced sample was blood. The TCR sequence derives from a woman in her thirties with Graves' hyperthyroidism. Written as DNA, the CDR3 is TGTGCCAGCAGCAACCCCGGGGGATTTAGCTATGGCTACACCTTC. Translation gives CASSNPGGFSYGYTF.